The 5 T cell receptor beta chains below were found in one sample sequenced in a study of CD8+CD57+ T cells in acquired aplastic anemia. Profiles of TCR beta VDJ and CDR3 were generated from a genomic DNA template. TCRdb re-analysed the reads in MiXCR, keeping a single row per CDR3 protein. The data contain 450,000 to 550,000 distinct CDR3 sequences, approximately 33% of them singletons. Before being chosen for sequencing, patients had shown CD8+CD57+ cell expansion by flow cytometry. The sequencing input was sorted CD4+, CD8+, or CD8+CD57+ T cells (not recorded which) from PBMCs. The receptors were sampled from a human donor with aplastic anemia.

The V and J genes are TRBV5-1 and TRBJ2-3, with D uncertain. The CDR3 is made up of 12 amino acids. The V end was cut by 4 bases, the J end by 2 bases, with 5 bases between. Per the germline V gene, CDR1 is SGHRS and CDR2 is YFSETQ. CDR3 coding DNA: TGCGCCAGCAGCCAAAACACAGATACGCAGTATTTT. This encodes CASSQNTDTQYF.

This chain joins TRBV9 and TRBJ1-5, with D maybe TRBD1 (5 bases). Germline CDR1 is SGDLS and CDR2 is YYNGEE. This CDR3 contains 15 residues. V was clipped by 0 bases and J by 9 bases, with 16 bases between them. CDR3 sequence (DNA): TGTGCCAGCAGCGTAGAATCGGGCAGGGCCTCGCCCCAGCATTTT. Its protein product is CASSVESGRASPQHF.

The rearrangement links TRBV2 to TRBJ2-7; 8 bases agree with TRBD1. The germline CDR1 and CDR2 sequences are SNHLY and FYNNEI. CDR3 length: 13 amino acids. The V gene end was trimmed by 3 bases and the J gene end by 3 bases; junction bases not matched to a gene: 1. The CDR3: CASSDGQGYEQYF. CDR3 coding DNA: TGTGCCAGCAGTGACGGACAGGGCTACGAGCAGTACTTC. Drawing the rest from reference TRBV2 and TRBJ2-7, the complete variable domain is EPEVTQTPSHQVTQMGQEVILRCVPISNHLYFYWYRQILGQKVEFLVSFYNNEISEKSEIFDDQFSVERPDGSNFTLKIRSTKLEDSAMYFCASSDGQGYEQYFGPGTRLTVT.

This clonotype was seen ten or more times. The chain has TRBV7-2 and TRBJ1-1; TRBD1 matches at 7 bases. This CDR3 spans 14 amino acids. V lost 4 bases to trimming and J lost 5 bases; unmatched junction nucleotides: 7. The germline CDR1 and CDR2 sequences are SGHTA and FQGNSA. CDR3 bases: TGTGCCAGCAGCTCACGACAGGGAAGTACTGAAGCTTTCTTT. This gives the protein CASSSRQGSTEAFF.

About this clonotype: This sequence may be a read error, since a much larger clone differs from it by one base. The gene calls are TRBV12-3 or TRBV12-4 and TRBJ1-6, with D possibly matching TRBD1 (5 bases). V was cut by 7 bases and J by 9 bases, with 13 bases left in between. The CDR3 spans 13 residues. In DNA, the CDR3 is TGTGCCAGCACCCTGGGACGGGCTTCACCCCTCCACTTT. Translating gives CASTLGRASPLHF.